What follows describes a single TCR beta chain. The data were taken from a study of long-term antiretroviral therapy in people with HIV. Trimming removed 4 bases from V and 2 bases from J, with 16 bases in between. In germline, CDR1 is SGHRS, CDR2 YFSETQ. The CDR3 consists of 16 residues. Treatment for every participant with HIV took place in the United States. Run at survey level, the immunoSEQ assay was version v3.0. Here immunoSEQ multiplex PCR was the method, and the copy in TCRdb shows in-frame clones only, minus some. The table includes 25,000 to 35,000 clones, roughly 96% detected once. This TCR derives from a young man with HIV. The J gene is TRBJ1-5, the V gene TRBV5-1, with D possibly matching TRBD1 (5 bases). Sequencing used unsorted PBMCs, obtained 5.3 years after starting antiretroviral therapy. CDR3 coding DNA: TGCGCCAGCAGCGACGGGGGACGGGGAGGCAATCAGCCCCAGCATTTT. Its protein product is CASSDGGRGGNQPQHF. Based on the CDR3 plus reference TRBV5-1 and TRBJ1-5, the full variable domain is KAGVTQTPRYLIKTRGQQVTLSCSPISGHRSVSWYQQTPGQGLQFLFEYFSETQRNKGNFPGRFSGRQFSNSRSEMNVSTLELGDSALYLCASSDGGRGGNQPQHFGDGTRLSIL.